The 8 T cell receptor beta chains below were found in one sample sequenced in a study of T cells in Graves' hyperthyroidism and ophthalmopathy. It was RNA transcripts that yielded the amplified TCR beta CDR3 regions. When the TCR CDR3 underwent first-round RT-PCR, the HTBI primer set was used. A single record per CDR3 protein comes from TCRdb applying MiXCR to the multiplex PCR reads. The profile covers approximately 370,000 distinct CDR3 sequences, with about 15% appearing a single time and about 31% taken by the ten largest. The sequenced sample consisted of blood. The receptors here all came from a woman in her thirties with Graves' hyperthyroidism.

This clonotype was seen repeatedly, ten times or more. The rearrangement uses TRBV20-1 and TRBJ2-1, with 9 bases lining up with TRBD2. CDR3 length: 18 amino acids. V was clipped by 0 bases and J by 0 bases; unmatched bases: 9. CDR1 is DFQATT, CDR2 SNEGSKA, per germline (reference sequence). The CDR3 loop is CSARDVSSGKSSYNEQFF. DNA for the CDR3: TGCAGTGCTAGAGATGTTTCTAGCGGGAAGAGCTCCTACAATGAGCAGTTCTTC.

The rearrangement joins TRBV27 to TRBJ2-1; D unresolved. Trimming left V 6 bases short and J 5 bases short, with 11 bases between. Per the germline V gene, CDR1 is MNHEY and CDR2 is SMNVEV (reference sequence). CDR3 length: 13 amino acids. CDR3 coding DNA: TGTGCCAGCAGGCCAGACCAGCACAATGAGCAGTTCTTC. Translating it yields CASRPDQHNEQFF.

In this sample, this clonotype turned up many times. The chain carries TRBV30 and TRBJ2-1; 7 nucleotides match TRBD2. The length of the CDR3 is 17 residues. V gave up 2 bases and J gave up 5 bases; unmatched junction bases: 15. In germline, CDR1 is GTSNPN, CDR2 SVGIG (reference sequence). The CDR3 loop is CAWSPPRRAGVNNEQFF. The CDR3 nucleotides read TGTGCCTGGAGTCCACCCCGTAGGGCGGGAGTCAACAATGAGCAGTTCTTC.

This clonotype has only a few counts. The chain has TRBV4-1 and TRBJ1-1; D possibly corresponds to TRBD1 (6 bases). The CDR3 has 17 residues. CDR1 and CDR2 (germline): MGHRA, YSYEKL. Trimming took 5 bases from V and 1 from J, leaving 20 bases between them. CDR3 residues: CASSSGQIYLKNTEAFF. CDR3 coding DNA: TGCGCCAGCAGCTCCGGACAGATATACCTTAAGAACACTGAAGCTTTCTTT.

The chain links TRBV18 to TRBJ2-3, with 7 nucleotides matching TRBD2. Germline CDR1 reads KGHSH; CDR2 reads LQKENI. This CDR3 is 16 amino acids long. J was trimmed by 2 bases and V by 4 bases; bases with no gene match: 9. The CDR3 here is CASSLLLAEYTDTQYF. The CDR3 nucleotides are TGTGCCAGCTCACTGCTCCTAGCGGAATACACAGATACGCAGTATTTT.

This clonotype came up a few times. The chain joins TRBV5-4 to TRBJ2-7; D is perhaps TRBD1 or TRBD2 (5 bases each). The CDR3 loop spans 14 amino acids. Germline assignment: CDR1 SGHNT and CDR2 YYREEE (reference sequence). Trimming shortened V by 4 bases and J by 3 bases, and 14 bases separated the two germline ends. The CDR3 DNA is TGTGCCAGCAGCCCCAGGGCGGACTTCTACGAGCAGTACTTC. Its translation: CASSPRADFYEQYF.

The rearrangement links TRBV7-9 to TRBJ1-5, with unresolved D. There are 16 residues in the CDR3. Germline V gives CDR1 SEHNR, CDR2 FQNEAQ (reference sequence). Trimming left V 1 base short and J 1 base short, with 11 bases between. In nucleotides, the CDR3 is TGTGCCAGCAGCTTAGACGATCGCGGGAGCAATCAGCCCCAGCATTTT. Protein: CASSLDDRGSNQPQHF.

V gene TRBV19 combines with J gene TRBJ1-2; no clear D. This CDR3 region has 13 residues. Trimming took off 9 bases at V and 5 bases at J, with 16 bases between the two ends. Looked up from germline, CDR1 is LNHDA and CDR2 is SQIVND (reference sequence). CDR3 in amino acids: CASELAHGYGYTF. CDR3 in DNA: TGTGCCAGCGAGTTAGCCCACGGGTATGGCTACACCTTC.